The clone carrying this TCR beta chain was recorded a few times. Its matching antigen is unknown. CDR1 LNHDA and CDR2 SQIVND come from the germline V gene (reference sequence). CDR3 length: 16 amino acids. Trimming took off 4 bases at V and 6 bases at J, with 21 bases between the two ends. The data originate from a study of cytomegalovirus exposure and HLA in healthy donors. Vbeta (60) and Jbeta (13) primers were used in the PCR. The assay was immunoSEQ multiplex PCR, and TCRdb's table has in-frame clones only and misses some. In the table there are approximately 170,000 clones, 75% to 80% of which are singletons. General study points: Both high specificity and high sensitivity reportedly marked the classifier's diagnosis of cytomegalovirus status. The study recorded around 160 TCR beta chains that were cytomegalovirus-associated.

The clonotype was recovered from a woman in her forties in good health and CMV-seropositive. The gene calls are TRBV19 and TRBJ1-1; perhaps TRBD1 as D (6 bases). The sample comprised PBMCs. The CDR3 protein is CASSTSRWVGHSEAFF. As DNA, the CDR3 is TGTGCCAGTAGTACAAGCCGATGGGTGGGACATTCTGAAGCTTTCTTT.